This T cell receptor beta chain was sequenced in a study of blood T cell repertoires in COVID-19. Study processing details: Estimates of nucleated cell counts were drawn from the amplification of reference gene primers. Sequenced by immunoSEQ multiplex PCR; TCRdb stores in-frame clones only, minus some. The DNA gave D and trimming, while V, J and clone size come from that table. The table shows 110,000 to 150,000 clones, with roughly four fifths occurring only once. There are 11 residues in the CDR3. Trimming pared 6 bases from V and 7 bases from J, leaving 6 bases between. From germline, CDR1 is MNHEY and CDR2 SMNVEV (reference sequence).

The chain couples TRBV27 to TRBJ2-2; D is unresolved. This receptor was taken from a human donor in a cohort sampled during active COVID-19. The sequenced sample consisted of peripheral blood. The CDR3 is CASSDFGELFF. In DNA, the CDR3 is TGTGCCAGCAGCGACTTCGGGGAGCTGTTTTTT.